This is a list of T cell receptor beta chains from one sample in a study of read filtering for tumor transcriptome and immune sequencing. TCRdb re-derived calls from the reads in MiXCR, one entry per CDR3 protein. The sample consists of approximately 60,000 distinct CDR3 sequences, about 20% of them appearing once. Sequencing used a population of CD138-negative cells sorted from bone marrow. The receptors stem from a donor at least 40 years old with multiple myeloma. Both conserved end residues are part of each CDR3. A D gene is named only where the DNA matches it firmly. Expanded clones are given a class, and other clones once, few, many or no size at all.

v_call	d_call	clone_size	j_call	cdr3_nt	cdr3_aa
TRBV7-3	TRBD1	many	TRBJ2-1	TGTGCCAGCAGTCAGGACAGGGACAATGAGCAGTTCTTC	CASSQDRDNEQFF
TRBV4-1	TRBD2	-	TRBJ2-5	TGCGCCAGCGGCCAAGGGAGGGGTAGCGGGGTCCTCCAAGAGACCCAGTACTTC	CASGQGRGSGVLQETQYF
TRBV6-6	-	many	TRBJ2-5	TGTGCCAGCAGTTATTGGCAAATCCAAGAGACCCAGTACTTC	CASSYWQIQETQYF
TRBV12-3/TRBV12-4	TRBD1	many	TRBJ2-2	TGTGCCAGCATGACAGGGGTGAACACCGGGGAGCTGTTTTTT	CASMTGVNTGELFF
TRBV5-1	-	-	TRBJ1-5	TGCGCCAGCAGCTTGTTGACAGCGGGGGAACAGCCCCAGCATTTT	CASSLLTAGEQPQHF
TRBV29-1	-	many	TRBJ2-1	TGCAGCGTTCCAGAGAAATCTTGGGGGCAGTTCTTC	CSVPEKSWGQFF
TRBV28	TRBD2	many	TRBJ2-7	TGTGCCAGCAGTACGGGGACTAGCGGGAGTTATGAGCAGTACTTC	CASSTGTSGSYEQYF
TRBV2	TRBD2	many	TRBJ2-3	TGTGCCAGCAGGGAGACTAGCGGCACAGATACGCAGTATTTT	CASRETSGTDTQYF
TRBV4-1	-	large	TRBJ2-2	TGTGCCAGCAGCTCCGGGGGGAACACCGGGGAGCTGTTTTTT	CASSSGGNTGELFF
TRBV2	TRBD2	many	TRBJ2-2	TGTGCCAGCTCGGCGGGAGGGGGAGTCGGGGAGCTGTTTTTT	CASSAGGGVGELFF
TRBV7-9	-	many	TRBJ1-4	TGTGCCAGCAGCCGGGTGCAAGAAAAACTGTTTTTT	CASSRVQEKLFF
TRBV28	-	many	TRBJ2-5	TGTGCCAGCCAGGACAGTACCACTTCGTACCAAGAGACCCAGTACTTC	CASQDSTTSYQETQYF
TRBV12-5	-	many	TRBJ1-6	TGTGCTAGTGGTTTGGTCTCAGGGAAATTTAGTTCACCCCTCCACTTT	CASGLVSGKFSSPLHF
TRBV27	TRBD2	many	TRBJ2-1	TGTGCCAGCAGTTCTGCCGGACTAGCGGGAGACAATGAGCAGTTCTTC	CASSSAGLAGDNEQFF
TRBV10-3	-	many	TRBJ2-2	TGTGCCATCAGGGACCGGGCCACCGGGGAGCTGTTTTTT	CAIRDRATGELFF
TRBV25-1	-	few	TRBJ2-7	TGTGCCAGCAGTGAATCCGGGAGTCTTAACTACGAGCAGTACTTC	CASSESGSLNYEQYF
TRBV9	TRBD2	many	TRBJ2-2	TGTGCCAGCAGCGTAGGGGCGGGAGGATTCACCGGGGAGCTGTTTTTT	CASSVGAGGFTGELFF
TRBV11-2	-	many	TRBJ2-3	TGTGCCAGCAGCTTTAGTAGGACAGCCACAGATACGCAGTATTTT	CASSFSRTATDTQYF
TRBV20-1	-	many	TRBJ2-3	TGCAGTGCTAGCCCGTCCGTGGCGGCCCAGCTCGAAGATACGCAGTATTTT	CSASPSVAAQLEDTQYF
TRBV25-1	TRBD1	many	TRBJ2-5	TGTGCCAGCGGTGAATTGAAGGGGGCAGGTGAGACCCAGTACTTC	CASGELKGAGETQYF
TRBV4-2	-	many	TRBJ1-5	TGTGCCAGCAGCCAAGTCGCAGATAGGCCCCATAGCAATCAGCCCCAGCATTTT	CASSQVADRPHSNQPQHF
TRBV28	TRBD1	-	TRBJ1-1	TGTGCCAGCAGTTTAGTGGCAGGGGGGGCAGCTTTCTTT	CASSLVAGGAAFF
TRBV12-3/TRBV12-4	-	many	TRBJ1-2	TGTGCCAGCAGTTTAGTGTTCCAGGGCAACTATGGCTACACCTTC	CASSLVFQGNYGYTF
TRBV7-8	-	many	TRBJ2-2	TGTGCCAGCAGCTTCACAGGCGCGAACACCGGGGAGCTGTTTTTT	CASSFTGANTGELFF
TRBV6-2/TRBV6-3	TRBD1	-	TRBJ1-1	TGTGCCAGCAGCAAGGACAGGAAGAACTCTGAAGCTTTCTTT	CASSKDRKNSEAFF
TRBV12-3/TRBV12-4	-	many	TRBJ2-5	TGTGCCAGCAGCCCCCTTGACCCGTCAACGGGAGAGACCCAGTACTTC	CASSPLDPSTGETQYF
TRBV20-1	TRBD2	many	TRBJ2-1	TGCAGTGCTTTGGGACTAGCGGGTGTCACTAGCTCCTACAATGAGCAGTTCTTC	CSALGLAGVTSSYNEQFF
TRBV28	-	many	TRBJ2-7	TGTGCCAGCAGCCCAGGTGCGGAGCCCACCGCGGGCGAGCAGTACTTC	CASSPGAEPTAGEQYF
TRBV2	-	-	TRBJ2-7	TGTGCCAGCAGTTATTCTGCCTACGAGCAGTACTTC	CASSYSAYEQYF
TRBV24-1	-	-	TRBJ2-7	TGTGCCACCAGCGGGGCGTATGAAGGGGGCTACGAGCAGTACTTC	CATSGAYEGGYEQYF
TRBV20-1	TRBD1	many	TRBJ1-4	TGCAGTGTTGAGAGGTCTCAGGGGGCGCAGAAACTGTTTTTT	CSVERSQGAQKLFF
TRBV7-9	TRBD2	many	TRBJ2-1	TGTGCCAGCAGCTTTGGTCTAGCGGGAGGCAACGATGAGCAGTTCTTC	CASSFGLAGGNDEQFF
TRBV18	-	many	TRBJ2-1	TGTGCCAGCTCACCACCTTCAGGGGCGAGGAACAATGAGCAGTTCTTC	CASSPPSGARNNEQFF
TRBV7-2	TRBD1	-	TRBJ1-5	TGTGCCAGCAGCTTAGTAGGGACAGGTGTGGAGCCCCAGCATTTT	CASSLVGTGVEPQHF
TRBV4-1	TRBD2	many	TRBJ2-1	TGCGCCAGCAGCCAAGAGAGCGGGAGCTCCTACAATGAGCAGTTCTTC	CASSQESGSSYNEQFF
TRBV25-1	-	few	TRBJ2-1	TGTGCCAGCAGTGAATATTACAACTATGAGCAGTTCTTC	CASSEYYNYEQFF
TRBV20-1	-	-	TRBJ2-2	TGCAGTGCTAGAAACAGGGTCCGGGGCACCGGGGAGCTGTTTTTT	CSARNRVRGTGELFF
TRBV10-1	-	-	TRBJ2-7	TGCGCCAGCAGTGCCCACGAGCCTACCTACGAGCAGTACTTC	CASSAHEPTYEQYF
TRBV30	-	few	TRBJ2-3	TGTGCCTGGAGTTTTCGAGGGGTCACAGATACGCAGTATTTT	CAWSFRGVTDTQYF
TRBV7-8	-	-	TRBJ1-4	TGTGCCAGCACCCCAACGGGGGGGGTTTACGGCGAAAAACTGTTTTTT	CASTPTGGVYGEKLFF
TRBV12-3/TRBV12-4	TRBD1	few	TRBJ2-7	TGTGCCGCGGGACAGGGGAGCGAGCAGTACTTC	CAAGQGSEQYF
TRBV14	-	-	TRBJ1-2	TGTGCCAGCAGCCAAGAGCAGGGATTTGACGGAATACGCGGCTACACCTTC	CASSQEQGFDGIRGYTF
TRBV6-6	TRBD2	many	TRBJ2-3	TGTGCCAGCAGTTACCGGGGGGGAGACACAGATACGCAGTATTTT	CASSYRGGDTDTQYF
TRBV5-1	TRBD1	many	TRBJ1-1	TGCGCCAGCAGCACTCCAAGGGACAGGGGGAACACTGAAGCTTTCTTT	CASSTPRDRGNTEAFF
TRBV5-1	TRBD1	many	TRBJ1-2	TGCGCCAGCAGCTTGAGTGAGGGGGCTGGCTATGGCTACACCTTC	CASSLSEGAGYGYTF
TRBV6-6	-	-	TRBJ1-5	TGTGCCAGGGATTATGAGCCCCAGCATTTT	CARDYEPQHF
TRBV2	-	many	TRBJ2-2	TGTGCCATAGGCCGAGAGAACACCGGGGAGCTGTTTTTT	CAIGRENTGELFF
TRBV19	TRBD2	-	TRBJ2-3	TGTGCCAGTACAGAGCGGGGGGTAACAGATACGCAGTATTTT	CASTERGVTDTQYF
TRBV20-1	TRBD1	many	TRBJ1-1	TGCAGTGCTAGAGATTTGCAGGGGGGGGACACTGAAGCTTTCTTT	CSARDLQGGDTEAFF